The 27 T cell receptor beta chains reported below all come from one sample, sequenced in a study of shared T cell receptors in the human thymus. Assay used: immunoSEQ multiplex PCR; TCRdb lists only in-frame clones, some missing. The sample holds 720,000 or so clones; 75% to 90% are singletons and the top ten take roughly 0.01%. This sample was also put to use in a study of human thymus T cells.

Sequencing input: thymocytes. Receptors originate from a girl under three years old with a congenital heart defect.

About this clone itself: The missing conserved phenylalanine or tryptophan at the end of this CDR3 makes a read error likely. It is unclear where the CDR3 begins or ends on the DNA, so no DNA is shown, and the CDR3 is as TCRdb lists it. The chain employs TRBV20-1 and TRBJ1-2; the DNA was not compared with TRBD1, the D call given in the table. Germline lookup yields CDR1 DFQATT and CDR2 SNEGSKA (reference sequence). The CDR3 spans 9 amino acids, including both terminal residues. The CDR3 loop is CSAKGDGRP.

The V and J genes are TRBV7-3 and TRBJ1-2, with 9 bases that match TRBD1. Germline V gives CDR1 SGHTA, CDR2 FQGTGA. The CDR3 sequence is 21 residues long. With V trimmed by 4 bases and J by 6 bases, 27 bases remained unmatched. The CDR3 sequence is CASSSRLRSLGPGQGKDGYTF. CDR3 sequence (DNA): TGTGCCAGCAGCTCCCGATTACGATCATTGGGACCGGGACAGGGAAAGGATGGCTACACCTTC.

This clone was seen only once. V is TRBV28 and J is TRBJ1-2, with 7 positions matching TRBD1. V lost 6 bases and J lost 3; bases outside the gene matches: 7. CDR3 size: 14 residues. CDR1 is MDHEN and CDR2 is SYDVKM in the germline V gene. For the CDR3, the DNA is TGTGCCAGCAGCCCTACCCAGGGGGACTATGGCTACACCTTC. It translates to CASSPTQGDYGYTF.

This clone was seen only a few times. The rearrangement links TRBV10-1 to TRBJ2-1; the match to TRBD1 covers 7 bases. The CDR3 has 13 amino acids. CDR1 is WNHNN, CDR2 SYGVQD, per germline (reference sequence). With 7 bases clipped from V and 8 bases from J, the junction kept 8 bases outside the gene matches. Written as DNA, the CDR3 is TGCGCCAGCACTAAGGACAGGCTCGATGAGCAGTTCTTC. Translating gives CASTKDRLDEQFF.

The chain employs TRBV27 and TRBJ1-2, with a possible D match to TRBD1 (6 bases). V was cut by 4 bases and J by 2 bases, with 35 bases left in between. The length of the CDR3 is 22 residues. Germline V lookup: CDR1 MNHEY, CDR2 SMNVEV (reference sequence). CDR3 bases: TGTGCCAGCAGTTCCTTCATGGGTGACAGGACCTCCCTTAATTCCTTAAACTATGGCTACACCTTC. Its translation: CASSSFMGDRTSLNSLNYGYTF.

This clone appeared a single time. This rearrangement joins TRBV27 to TRBJ1-2; TRBD1 agrees at 9 bases. The CDR3 has 14 amino acids. Unmatched junction bases numbered 8, after V lost 6 bases and J lost 6 bases. Germline V lookup: CDR1 MNHEY, CDR2 SMNVEV (reference sequence). DNA of the CDR3: TGTGCCAGCAGACCCGGGACAGGGTCCAATGGCTACACCTTC. Residues: CASRPGTGSNGYTF.

This sequence joins TRBV4-1 and TRBJ1-2, with a weak D call TRBD1 (5 bases). In germline, CDR1 is MGHRA, CDR2 YSYEKL. Trimming pared 3 bases from V and 8 bases from J, leaving 10 bases between. The CDR3 has 12 residues. This CDR3 is CASSQGPSGYTF. For the CDR3, the DNA is TGCGCCAGCAGCCAGGGGCCCTCCGGCTACACCTTC.

This chain uses TRBV2 with TRBJ1-3; unclear D gene. The CDR3 runs to 14 residues. Germline V gene data show CDR1 as SNHLY and CDR2 as FYNNEI. The germline V and J ends were trimmed by 0 bases and 5 bases, with 8 bases remaining between them. As DNA, the CDR3 is TGTGCCAGCAGTGAAGCCGCTAGGAGAAACACCATATATTTT. Translation gives CASSEAARRNTIYF.

This clone was counted a few times. The J gene is TRBJ1-6, the V gene TRBV5-6; tentative D call: TRBD1 (5 bases). V was shortened by 4 bases and J by 0 bases, with 11 bases between the two germline ends. CDR1 and CDR2 from the germline V gene are SGHDT and YYEEEE. The CDR3 length is 16 residues. CDR3 nucleotides: TGTGCCAGCAGCCGTACAGGATTCTCCTATAATTCACCCCTCCACTTT. Protein product: CASSRTGFSYNSPLHF.

V usage is TRBV2 and J usage is TRBJ1-2; D might be TRBD1 (5 bases). This CDR3 is 13 amino acids long. The V gene's germline CDR1 is SNHLY and CDR2 FYNNEI. V gave up 7 bases and J gave up 4 bases, with 13 bases separating them. The CDR3 is CASTLGRAYGYTF. DNA of the CDR3: TGTGCCAGCACTCTCGGCAGGGCCTATGGCTACACCTTC.

The chain is built from TRBV7-2 and TRBJ2-3, with D perhaps TRBD2 (6 bases). V shed 5 bases and J shed 3 bases, with 24 bases lying between them. The CDR3 has 18 residues. In germline, CDR1 is SGHTA, CDR2 FQGNSA. The CDR3 DNA is TGTGCCAGCAGCCTAAACCATGTATCGCGGGGAGGTACAGATACGCAGTATTTT. Translated: CASSLNHVSRGGTDTQYF.

In its sample, this clone was seen once. The rearrangement links TRBV14 to TRBJ2-1; possible D gene TRBD2, 7 bases. Germline CDR1 is SGHDN and CDR2 is FVKESK. V shed 2 bases and J shed 6 bases, with 20 bases lying between them. This CDR3 spans 17 amino acids. The CDR3 DNA reads TGTGCCAGCAGCCAACAAGCCGGGGAGGGGGGCAGCAATGAGCAGTTCTTC. Amino acids: CASSQQAGEGGSNEQFF.

V is TRBV4-1 and J is TRBJ1-6, with TRBD1 identical over 8 bases. The germline V gene has CDR1 MGHRA and CDR2 YSYEKL. The V segment lost 5 bases and the J segment 7 bases; nucleotides outside the gene matches: 7. The CDR3 has 15 residues. CDR3 in DNA: TGCGCCAGCAGCACCCGACAGGGGAAGAATTCACCCCTCCACTTT. Its protein product is CASSTRQGKNSPLHF.

The V call is TRBV4-1, the J call TRBJ1-3; no reliable D call. Germline V gene lookup returns CDR1 MGHRA and CDR2 YSYEKL. The CDR3 totals 15 residues. Deletions cut 1 base from V and 2 bases from J, with 9 bases between. This chain's CDR3 is CASSQGTGPGNTIYF. The CDR3 DNA sequence: TGCGCCAGCAGCCAAGGAACGGGTCCTGGAAACACCATATATTTT.

This clone was counted between two and nine times. The chain employs TRBV5-5 and TRBJ1-1, with 7 bases that match TRBD1. The CDR3 runs 14 residues. With V trimmed by 4 bases and J by 8 bases, 11 bases remained unmatched. The germline CDR1 and CDR2 sequences are SGHKS and YYEKEE (reference sequence). As DNA, the CDR3 is TGTGCCAGCAGCCCGGGGGACAGCCAGATCGAAGCTTTCTTT. This sequence encodes CASSPGDSQIEAFF.

The chain joins TRBV7-3 to TRBJ2-4; tentatively, D is TRBD1 (5 bases). V was trimmed by 1 base and J by 7 bases, leaving 8 bases between them. The CDR3 loop spans 13 amino acids. Germline CDR1 and CDR2: SGHTA and FQGTGA. CDR3 DNA: TGTGCCAGCAGCTTAAAACGACAGAACATTCAGTACTTC. It is translated as CASSLKRQNIQYF. Based on the CDR3 plus reference TRBV7-3 and TRBJ2-4, the full variable domain is GAGVSQTPSNKVTEKGKYVELRCDPISGHTALYWYRQSLGQGPEFLIYFQGTGAADDSGLPNDRFFAVRPEGSVSTLKIQRTERGDSAVYLCASSLKRQNIQYFGAGTRLSVL.

The CDR3 coding sequence is TGTGCCAGCAGCTTGGCCGGCACCGGGGAGCTGTTTTTT. Residues: CASSLAGTGELFF. The chain joins TRBV5-4 to TRBJ2-2; D ambiguous. Trimming pared 0 bases from V and 4 bases from J, leaving 4 bases between. CDR1 is SGHNT, CDR2 YYREEE, per germline (reference sequence). The CDR3 runs 13 residues.

The chain has TRBV9 and TRBJ2-1; 10 nucleotides align to TRBD2. The CDR3 is 18 residues long. CDR1 SGDLS and CDR2 YYNGEE come from the germline V gene. Germline trimming cut 4 bases from V and 1 base from J; bases unmatched to any gene: 11. CDR3 bases: TGTGCCAGCAGCCTTTTAGAGCGGGGGGGTAGGTCCTACAATGAGCAGTTCTTC. This translates into CASSLLERGGRSYNEQFF.

The J gene is TRBJ2-6, the V gene TRBV19; D is undetermined. Germline values: CDR1 LNHDA, CDR2 SQIVND (reference sequence). This CDR3 has 13 amino acids. Trimming removed 10 bases from V and 0 bases from J, with 7 bases in between. The chain's CDR3 is CATRFSGANVLTF. The CDR3 coding sequence is TGTGCCACCAGGTTCTCTGGGGCCAACGTCCTGACTTTC.

This clone was seen more than once but under ten times. The chain joins TRBV9 to TRBJ2-1, with 7 nucleotides matching TRBD2. The V gene end was trimmed by 0 bases and the J gene end by 9 bases; junction bases not matched to a gene: 15. The CDR3 loop spans 17 amino acids. Looked up from germline, CDR1 is SGDLS and CDR2 is YYNGEE. The CDR3 DNA follows: TGTGCCAGCAGCGTAGGGTCCCGGACTAGGGATTACGGTGAGCAGTTCTTC. This encodes CASSVGSRTRDYGEQFF.

The CDR3: CSALSPQGAEGKLFF. Here the CDR3 DNA reads TGCAGCGCCCTCTCGCCTCAGGGGGCGGAAGGAAAACTGTTTTTT. This chain uses TRBV29-1 with TRBJ1-4; TRBD1 aligns across 8 bases. Germline V gene data show CDR1 as SQVTM and CDR2 as ANQGSEA. There are 15 residues in the CDR3. Trimming removed 7 bases from V and 10 bases from J; junction bases left unmatched: 17.

The chain carries TRBV11-2 and TRBJ2-3; TRBD1 aligns across 7 bases. Germline values: CDR1 SGHAT, CDR2 FQNNGV. The junction had 22 bases not matched to a gene; V was cut back by 5 bases and J by 11 bases. This CDR3 region has 17 residues. Here the CDR3 reads CASSRINLADRPYEQYF. CDR3 nucleotide sequence: TGTGCCAGCAGCAGGATTAATCTGGCGGACAGGCCTTATGAGCAGTATTTT.

This sequence joins TRBV12-5 and TRBJ2-1; D unresolved. Germline CDR1 and CDR2: LGHNT and FRNRAP. The germline V and J ends were trimmed by 5 bases and 0 bases, with 8 bases remaining between them. The CDR3 loop spans 14 amino acids. DNA of the CDR3: TGTGCTAGTGGTCTCGGGTCCTCCTACAATGAGCAGTTCTTC. Its translation is CASGLGSSYNEQFF.

The V gene is TRBV28, the J gene TRBJ2-1, with D hard to call. Germline CDR1 and CDR2: MDHEN and SYDVKM. The CDR3 loop spans 14 amino acids. V was clipped by 8 bases and J by 4 bases, with 15 bases between them. CDR3 sequence: CASSAPLRYNEQFF. In nucleotides, the CDR3 is TGTGCCAGCTCCGCTCCCCTAAGATACAATGAGCAGTTCTTC.

This clone was found a few times. V usage is TRBV29-1 and J usage is TRBJ1-1; D gene unclear. This CDR3 spans 13 amino acids. Germline CDR1 and CDR2: SQVTM and ANQGSEA. V shed 0 bases and J shed 0 bases, with 5 bases lying between them. CDR3 DNA: TGCAGCGTTGAAGAGGGCCTGAACACTGAAGCTTTCTTT. It translates to CSVEEGLNTEAFF.

V is TRBV25-1 and J is TRBJ2-2; TRBD2 agrees at 9 bases. The J segment lost 6 bases and the V segment lost 7 bases, leaving 3 bases of the junction unmatched. Germline V gene sequence: CDR1 MGHDK, CDR2 SYGVNS. This CDR3 has 13 amino acids. In DNA form, the CDR3 reads TGTGCCAGCACGCGGGGGGGGGCCGGGGAGCTGTTTTTT. Translated: CASTRGGAGELFF.

In this sample, this clone turned up once. V is TRBV28 and J is TRBJ1-5; D unresolved. Looked up from germline, CDR1 is MDHEN and CDR2 is SYDVKM. V was clipped by 0 bases and J by 7 bases, with 10 bases between them. This CDR3 spans 14 amino acids. The CDR3 sequence: CASSLWLGLQPQHF. The CDR3, as DNA: TGTGCCAGCAGTTTATGGCTCGGGTTACAGCCCCAGCATTTT.